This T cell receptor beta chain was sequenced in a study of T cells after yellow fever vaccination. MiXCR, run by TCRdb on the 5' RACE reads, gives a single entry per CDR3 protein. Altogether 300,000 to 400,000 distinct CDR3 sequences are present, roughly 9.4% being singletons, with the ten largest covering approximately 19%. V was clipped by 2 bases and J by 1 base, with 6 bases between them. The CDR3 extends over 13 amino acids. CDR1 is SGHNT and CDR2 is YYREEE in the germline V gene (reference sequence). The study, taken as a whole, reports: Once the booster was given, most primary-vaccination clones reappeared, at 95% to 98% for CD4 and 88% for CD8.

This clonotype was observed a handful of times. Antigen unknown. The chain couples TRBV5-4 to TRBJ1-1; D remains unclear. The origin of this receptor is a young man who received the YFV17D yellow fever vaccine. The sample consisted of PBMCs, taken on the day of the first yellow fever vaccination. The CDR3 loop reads CASSFQQNTEAFF. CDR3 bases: TGTGCCAGCAGCTTCCAACAGAACACTGAAGCTTTCTTT.